This T cell receptor (beta chain) was sequenced in a study of control samples from healthy donors and cancer patients (dated by TCRdb to 2020 to 2021). Notes on this clone: Its antigen remains undetermined. Qualities for individual bases were not recorded, and no much larger clone is one base off.

Including cysteine and phenylalanine, the CDR3 has 13 amino acids. Kept here is only the CDR3 DNA, which spans 39 bases and is read in frame from base 1. Sequences SGHTA (CDR1) and FQGNSA (CDR2) are obtained from the germline V gene. V lost 3 bases and J lost 8 bases; the stretch between them is 10 bases long. Library preparation employed the immunoSEQ multiplex PCR assay. What TCRdb holds here is the immuneACCESS table cut down to in-frame rearrangements. Part of the clones is not present; checked against another copy, under half of the missing clones reflect an unresolved V gene, and the others are unexplained. The sample includes tens of thousands of clones, with around 90% observed a single time. The top ten clonotypes cover about 2% of the sample.

The chain is assembled from TRBV7-2 and TRBJ2-2, and perhaps TRBD1 as D gene, on 5 matching bases. Sequencing used PBMCs. The sequence derives from a woman aged 55 to 70 with head and neck cancer. At the DNA level, the sequence is TGTGCCAGCAGCTTGGAAACAGGAGGGGAGCTGTTTTTT. Translated, this gives CASSLETGGELFF. Where the CDR3 stops, the reference TRBV7-2 and TRBJ2-2 genes take over; the full variable domain is GAGVSQSPSNKVTEKGKDVELRCDPISGHTALYWYRQSLGQGLEFLIYFQGNSAPDKSGLPSDRFSAERTGGSVSTLTIQRTQQEDSAVYLCASSLETGGELFFGEGSRLTVL.